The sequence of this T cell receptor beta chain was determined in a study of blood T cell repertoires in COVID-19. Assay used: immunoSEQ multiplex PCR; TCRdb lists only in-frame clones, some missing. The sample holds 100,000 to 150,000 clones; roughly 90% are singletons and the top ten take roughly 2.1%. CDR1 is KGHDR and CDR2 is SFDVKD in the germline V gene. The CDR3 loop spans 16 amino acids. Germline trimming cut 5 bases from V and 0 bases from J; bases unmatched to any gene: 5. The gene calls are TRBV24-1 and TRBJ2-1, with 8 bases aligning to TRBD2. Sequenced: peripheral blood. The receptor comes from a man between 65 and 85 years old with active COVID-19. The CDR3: CATSGSGGSSYNEQFF. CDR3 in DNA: TGTGCCACCAGTGGCTCGGGGGGGAGCTCCTACAATGAGCAGTTCTTC.